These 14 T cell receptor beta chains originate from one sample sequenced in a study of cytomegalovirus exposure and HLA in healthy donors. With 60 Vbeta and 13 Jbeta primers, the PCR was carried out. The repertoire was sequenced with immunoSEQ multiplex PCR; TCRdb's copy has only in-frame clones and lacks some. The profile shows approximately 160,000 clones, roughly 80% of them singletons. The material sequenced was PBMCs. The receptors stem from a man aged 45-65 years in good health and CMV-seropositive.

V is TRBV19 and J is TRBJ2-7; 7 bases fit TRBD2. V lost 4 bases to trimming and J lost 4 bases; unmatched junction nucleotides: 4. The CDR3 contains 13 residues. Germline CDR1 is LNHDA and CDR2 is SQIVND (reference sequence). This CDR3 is CASSNGGGYEQYF. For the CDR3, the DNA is TGTGCCAGTAGTAATGGCGGGGGATACGAGCAGTACTTC. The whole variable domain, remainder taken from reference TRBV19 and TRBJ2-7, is DGGITQSPKYLFRKEGQNVTLSCEQNLNHDAMYWYRQDPGQGLRLIYYSQIVNDFQKGDIAEGYSVSREKKESFPLTVTSAQKNPTAFYLCASSNGGGYEQYFGPGTRLTVT.

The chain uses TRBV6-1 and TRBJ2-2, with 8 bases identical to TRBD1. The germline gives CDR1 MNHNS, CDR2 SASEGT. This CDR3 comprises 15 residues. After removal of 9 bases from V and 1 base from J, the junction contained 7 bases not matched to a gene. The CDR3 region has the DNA TGTGCCAGTACGATGACAGGGGAGAACACCGGGGAGCTGTTTTTT. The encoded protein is CASTMTGENTGELFF.

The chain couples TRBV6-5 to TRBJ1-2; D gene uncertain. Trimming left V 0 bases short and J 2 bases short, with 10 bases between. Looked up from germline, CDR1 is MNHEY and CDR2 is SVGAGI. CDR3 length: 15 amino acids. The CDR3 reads CASSYSLLRNYGYTF. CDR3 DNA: TGTGCCAGCAGTTACTCACTATTAAGGAACTATGGCTACACCTTC.

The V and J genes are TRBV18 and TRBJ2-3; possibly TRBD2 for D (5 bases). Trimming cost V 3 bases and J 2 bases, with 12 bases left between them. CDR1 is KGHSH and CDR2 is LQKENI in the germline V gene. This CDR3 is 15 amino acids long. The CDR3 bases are TGTGCCAGCTCACCCTGGACTGCAAACACAGATACGCAGTATTTT. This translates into CASSPWTANTDTQYF.

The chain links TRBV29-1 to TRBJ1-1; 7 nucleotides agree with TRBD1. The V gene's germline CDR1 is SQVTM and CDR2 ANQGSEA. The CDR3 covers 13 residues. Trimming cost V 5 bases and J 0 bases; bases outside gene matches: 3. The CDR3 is CSVRGLLNTEAFF. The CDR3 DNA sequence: TGCAGCGTTAGGGGGCTCTTGAACACTGAAGCTTTCTTT.

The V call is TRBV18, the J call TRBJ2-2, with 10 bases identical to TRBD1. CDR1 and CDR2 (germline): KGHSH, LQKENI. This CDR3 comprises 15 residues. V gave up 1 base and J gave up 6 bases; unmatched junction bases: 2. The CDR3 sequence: CASSPRDRGAGELFF. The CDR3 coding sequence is TGTGCCAGCTCACCACGGGACAGGGGCGCCGGGGAGCTGTTTTTT.

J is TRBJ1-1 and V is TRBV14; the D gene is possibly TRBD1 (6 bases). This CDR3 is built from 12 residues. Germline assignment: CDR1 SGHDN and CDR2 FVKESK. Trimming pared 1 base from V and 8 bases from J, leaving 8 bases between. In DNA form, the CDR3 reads TGTGCCAGCAGCCAAGCGGGACACGAAGCTTTCTTT. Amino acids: CASSQAGHEAFF.

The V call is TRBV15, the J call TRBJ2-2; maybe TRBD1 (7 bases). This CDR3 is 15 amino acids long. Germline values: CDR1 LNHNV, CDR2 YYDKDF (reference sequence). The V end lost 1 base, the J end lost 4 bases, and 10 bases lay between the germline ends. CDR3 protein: CATSRARGATGELFF. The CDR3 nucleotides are TGTGCCACCAGCAGAGCCAGGGGGGCCACCGGGGAGCTGTTTTTT.

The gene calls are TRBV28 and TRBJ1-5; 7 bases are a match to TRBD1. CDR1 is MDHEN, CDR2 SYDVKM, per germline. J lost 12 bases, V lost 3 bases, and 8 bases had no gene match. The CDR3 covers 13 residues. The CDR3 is CASSLGWGQSQHF. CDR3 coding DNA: TGTGCCAGCAGTTTGGGGTGGGGACAGAGCCAGCATTTT.

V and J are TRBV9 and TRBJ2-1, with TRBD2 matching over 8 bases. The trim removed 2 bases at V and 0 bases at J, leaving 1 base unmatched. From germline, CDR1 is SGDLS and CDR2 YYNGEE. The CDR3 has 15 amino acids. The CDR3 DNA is TGTGCCAGCAGCGTTAGCGGGGACTCCTACAATGAGCAGTTCTTC. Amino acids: CASSVSGDSYNEQFF. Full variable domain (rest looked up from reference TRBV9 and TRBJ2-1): DSGVTQTPKHLITATGQRVTLRCSPRSGDLSVYWYQQSLDQGLQFLIQYYNGEERAKGNILERFSAQQFPDLHSELNLSSLELGDSALYFCASSVSGDSYNEQFFGPGTRLTVL.

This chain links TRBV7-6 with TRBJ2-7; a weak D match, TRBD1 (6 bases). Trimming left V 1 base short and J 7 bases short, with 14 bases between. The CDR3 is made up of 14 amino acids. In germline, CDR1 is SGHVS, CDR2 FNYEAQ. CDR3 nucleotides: TGTGCCAGCAGCTTAGGGTCAGGGGATGGGGAGCAGTACTTC. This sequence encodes CASSLGSGDGEQYF.

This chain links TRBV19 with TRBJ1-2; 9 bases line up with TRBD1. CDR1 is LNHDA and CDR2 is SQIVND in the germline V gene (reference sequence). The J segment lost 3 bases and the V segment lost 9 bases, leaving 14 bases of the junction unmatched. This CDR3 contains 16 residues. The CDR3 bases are TGTGCCAGCAAACGCGCCGGACAGGGGACCTACTATGGCTACACCTTC. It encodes CASKRAGQGTYYGYTF.

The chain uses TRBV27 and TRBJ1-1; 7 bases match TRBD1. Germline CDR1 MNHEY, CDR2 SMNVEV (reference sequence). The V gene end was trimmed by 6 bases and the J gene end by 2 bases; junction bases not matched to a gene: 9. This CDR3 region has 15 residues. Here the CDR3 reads CASRKNRDSNTEAFF. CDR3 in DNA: TGTGCCAGCAGAAAGAACCGGGACAGCAACACTGAAGCTTTCTTT.

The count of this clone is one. CDR3 sequence: CAVGRGRGEKLFF. As DNA, the CDR3 is TGTGCCGTCGGGAGGGGGAGAGGGGAAAAACTGTTTTTT. The chain uses TRBV19 and TRBJ1-4, with D maybe TRBD1 (6 bases). The CDR3 is 13 amino acids. V was clipped by 11 bases and J by 8 bases, with 18 bases between them. CDR1 LNHDA and CDR2 SQIVND come from the germline V gene (reference sequence).